Described below is a single TCR beta chain sequence and its context. The data are from a study of blood T cell repertoires in COVID-19. Across the whole study: The United States, Italy and Spain supplied acute and convalescent COVID-19 samples.

Clones were sequenced by immunoSEQ multiplex PCR, and TCRdb holds only the in-frame ones, with some missing. There are under 200,000 clones in the sample; more than 70% occur only once, and 5% to 7% lies in the top ten. The V gene's germline CDR1 is MNHEY and CDR2 SMNVEV (reference sequence). V shed 6 bases, J shed 3 bases, and the junction held 4 bases outside the gene matches. The CDR3 consists of 14 residues. This chain connects TRBV27 to TRBJ2-2, with 7 nucleotides matching TRBD2. Sequencing used PBMCs or T cells enriched from blood (not recorded which). The TCR sequence derives from a man between 40 and 49 years old with acute COVID-19. The CDR3 is CASRSTSDTGELFF. DNA for the CDR3: TGTGCCAGCAGATCCACTAGCGACACCGGGGAGCTGTTTTTT.